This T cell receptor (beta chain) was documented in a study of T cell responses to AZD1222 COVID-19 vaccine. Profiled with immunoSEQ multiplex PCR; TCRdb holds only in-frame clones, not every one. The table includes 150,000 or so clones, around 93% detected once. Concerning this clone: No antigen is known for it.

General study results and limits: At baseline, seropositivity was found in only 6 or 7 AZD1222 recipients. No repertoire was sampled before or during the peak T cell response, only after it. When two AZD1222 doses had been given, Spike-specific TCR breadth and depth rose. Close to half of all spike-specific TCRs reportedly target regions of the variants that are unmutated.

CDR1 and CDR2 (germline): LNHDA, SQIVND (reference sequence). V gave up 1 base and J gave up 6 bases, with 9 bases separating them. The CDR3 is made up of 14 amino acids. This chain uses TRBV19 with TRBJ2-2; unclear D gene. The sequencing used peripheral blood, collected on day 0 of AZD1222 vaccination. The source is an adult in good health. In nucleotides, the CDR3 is TGTGCCAGTAGTATAGGGCCTGACCCCGGGGAGCTGTTTTTT. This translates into CASSIGPDPGELFF.